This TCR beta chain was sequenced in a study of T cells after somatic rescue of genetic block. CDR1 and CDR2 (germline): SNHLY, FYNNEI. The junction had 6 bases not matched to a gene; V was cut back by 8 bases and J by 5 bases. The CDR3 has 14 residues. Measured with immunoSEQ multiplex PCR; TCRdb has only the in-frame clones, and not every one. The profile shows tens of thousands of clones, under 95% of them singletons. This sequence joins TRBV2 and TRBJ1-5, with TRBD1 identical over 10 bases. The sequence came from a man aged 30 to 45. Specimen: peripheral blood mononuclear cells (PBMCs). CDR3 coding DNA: TGTGCCAGCCGTCAGACAGGGGGCTATCAGCCCCAGCATTTT. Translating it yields CASRQTGGYQPQHF. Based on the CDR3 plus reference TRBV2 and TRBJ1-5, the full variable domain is EPEVTQTPSHQVTQMGQEVILRCVPISNHLYFYWYRQILGQKVEFLVSFYNNEISEKSEIFDDQFSVERPDGSNFTLKIRSTKLEDSAMYFCASRQTGGYQPQHFGDGTRLSIL.